The rows below give T cell receptor beta chains drawn from one sample of a study of human T cells and chemical hapten exposure. Using its own MiXCR run on the RACE reads, TCRdb lists one record per CDR3 protein. The data contain over 300,000 distinct CDR3 sequences, less than 6.5% of them singletons. The sample consisted of whole blood, taken in connection with sensitization to the hapten diphenylcyclopropenone (DPC). These receptors originate from a woman aged 50 to 65 with alopecia areata. Some clones in this sample may be carry-over from other donors' samples. CDR3s include the opening cysteine and the closing phenylalanine or tryptophan. The order of the fields is J gene, V gene, D gene, clone size, CDR3 protein, CDR3 DNA. A D gene is named only where the DNA matches it firmly. Size values are once, few and many counts, or a class for expanded clones, and some rows have none.

J: TRBJ2-6
V: TRBV7-6
D: -
size: many
CDR3: CASSLVTGDVLTF
DNA: TGTGCCAGCAGCTTAGTTACAGGTGATGTCCTGACTTTC

J: TRBJ2-3
V: TRBV7-2
D: -
size: -
CDR3: CASSLRQWGGTRTDTQYF
DNA: TGTGCCAGCAGCTTACGGCAATGGGGGGGCACTAGAACAGATACGCAGTATTTT

J: TRBJ2-3
V: TRBV20-1
D: TRBD2
size: -
CDR3: CSARGGLAGVADTQYF
DNA: TGCAGTGCTAGAGGTGGACTAGCGGGAGTGGCAGATACGCAGTATTTT

J: TRBJ2-1
V: TRBV12-3/TRBV12-4
D: -
size: many
CDR3: CASSFTDLEQFF
DNA: TGTGCCAGCAGTTTCACAGATCTTGAGCAGTTCTTC

J: TRBJ1-6
V: TRBV3-1
D: -
size: many
CDR3: CASSSRGNNSPLHF
DNA: TGTGCCAGTAGCTCGAGGGGGAATAATTCACCCCTCCACTTT

J: TRBJ2-2
V: TRBV4-1
D: -
size: -
CDR3: CASKPVQSNTGELFF
DNA: TGCGCCAGCAAGCCGGTCCAGAGTAACACCGGGGAGCTGTTTTTT

J: TRBJ2-7
V: TRBV4-2
D: TRBD1
size: few
CDR3: CASSQGGQAYEQYF
DNA: TGTGCCAGCAGCCAAGGTGGACAGGCCTACGAGCAGTACTTC

J: TRBJ2-7
V: TRBV12-3/TRBV12-4
D: -
size: -
CDR3: CASSTGGPYEQYF
DNA: TGTGCCAGCAGTACCGGCGGGCCCTACGAGCAGTACTTC

J: TRBJ1-6
V: TRBV2
D: TRBD1
size: many
CDR3: CASSVGGVTGNSPLHF
DNA: TGTGCCAGCAGTGTAGGTGGAGTGACAGGGAATTCACCCCTCCACTTT

J: TRBJ2-3
V: TRBV11-2
D: -
size: many
CDR3: CASSSGSRGSTDTQYF
DNA: TGTGCCAGCAGCTCCGGATCAAGAGGAAGCACAGATACGCAGTATTTT

J: TRBJ1-4
V: TRBV4-2
D: -
size: few
CDR3: CASSQVGENFLEKLFF
DNA: TGTGCCAGCAGCCAAGTCGGAGAGAATTTTTTGGAAAAACTGTTTTTT

J: TRBJ2-3
V: TRBV5-1
D: TRBD1
size: many
CDR3: CASSYRTGADTQYF
DNA: TGCGCCAGCAGCTACCGGACAGGGGCAGATACGCAGTATTTT

J: TRBJ2-5
V: TRBV3-1
D: -
size: -
CDR3: CASSLTQGGEETQYF
DNA: TGTGCCAGCAGCCTTACTCAAGGGGGGGAGGAGACCCAGTACTTC

J: TRBJ1-3
V: TRBV6-6
D: TRBD1
size: many
CDR3: CASSQQGAGNTIYF
DNA: TGTGCCAGCAGTCAGCAGGGGGCCGGAAACACCATATATTTT

J: TRBJ2-3
V: TRBV12-3/TRBV12-4
D: -
size: many
CDR3: CASSSTNVGGYTDTQYF
DNA: TGTGCCAGCAGTTCGACAAACGTGGGAGGCTACACAGATACGCAGTATTTT

J: TRBJ2-7
V: TRBV7-2
D: TRBD1
size: many
CDR3: CASSSQGARLEQYF
DNA: TGTGCCAGCAGTTCCCAGGGGGCCCGGCTCGAGCAGTACTTC

J: TRBJ1-4
V: TRBV12-3/TRBV12-4
D: -
size: many
CDR3: CASSPGGAGGEKLFF
DNA: TGTGCCAGCAGCCCCGGCGGGGCAGGCGGGGAAAAACTGTTTTTT

J: TRBJ2-1
V: TRBV2
D: TRBD1
size: few
CDR3: CASSETQGAGKQFF
DNA: TGTGCCAGCAGTGAAACACAGGGGGCGGGTAAGCAGTTCTTC

J: TRBJ1-2
V: TRBV12-3/TRBV12-4
D: TRBD1
size: -
CDR3: CASRSQTGRGYTF
DNA: TGTGCCAGCAGATCCCAGACAGGGCGAGGCTACACCTTC

J: TRBJ1-6
V: TRBV18
D: -
size: -
CDR3: CASSPGGAPLDSPLHF
DNA: TGTGCCAGCTCACCAGGAGGGGCCCCCCTGGATTCACCCCTCCACTTT

J: TRBJ2-3
V: TRBV21-1
D: -
size: -
CDR3: CAHRGGDTQYF
DNA: TGTGCCCATCGAGGTGGGGATACGCAGTATTTT

J: TRBJ1-1
V: TRBV7-9
D: -
size: few
CDR3: CASSSYREPNTEAFF
DNA: TGTGCCAGCAGCTCATACAGGGAACCGAACACTGAAGCTTTCTTT

J: TRBJ2-5
V: TRBV21-1
D: -
size: few
CDR3: CASSKESGFQETQYF
DNA: TGTGCCAGCAGCAAAGAGAGCGGTTTCCAAGAGACCCAGTACTTC

J: TRBJ1-1
V: TRBV11-1
D: TRBD1
size: few
CDR3: CASSSFGQGNTEAFF
DNA: TGTGCCAGCAGCTCCTTTGGACAGGGGAACACTGAAGCTTTCTTT

J: TRBJ2-7
V: TRBV7-9
D: -
size: many
CDR3: CASSVAGAPSYEQYF
DNA: TGTGCCAGCAGCGTCGCAGGGGCCCCCTCCTACGAGCAGTACTTC

J: TRBJ2-7
V: TRBV29-1
D: TRBD1
size: many
CDR3: CSVEGGTGGRYEQYF
DNA: TGCAGCGTTGAGGGAGGGACAGGGGGTAGGTACGAGCAGTACTTC

J: TRBJ2-3
V: TRBV11-2
D: TRBD2
size: many
CDR3: CASSLEAGGLAGITDTQYF
DNA: TGTGCCAGCAGCTTAGAGGCCGGCGGACTAGCGGGAATCACAGATACGCAGTATTTT

J: TRBJ2-5
V: TRBV20-1
D: -
size: many
CDR3: CSAGRDYQETQYF
DNA: TGCAGTGCTGGAAGGGACTACCAAGAGACCCAGTACTTC

J: TRBJ2-3
V: TRBV29-1
D: -
size: many
CDR3: CSVEPSTDTQYF
DNA: TGCAGCGTTGAGCCATCCACAGATACGCAGTATTTT

J: TRBJ2-7
V: TRBV3-1
D: -
size: many
CDR3: CASSQVEGDQYF
DNA: TGTGCCAGCAGCCAAGTGGAAGGGGACCAGTACTTC

J: TRBJ2-3
V: TRBV5-1
D: -
size: many
CDR3: CASSLVGAGDTQYF
DNA: TGCGCCAGCAGCTTGGTCGGGGCGGGAGATACGCAGTATTTT

J: TRBJ1-6
V: TRBV20-1
D: -
size: -
CDR3: CSASRPGGYNSPLHF
DNA: TGCAGTGCTAGCCGCCCGGGGGGTTATAATTCACCCCTCCACTTT

J: TRBJ2-1
V: TRBV5-8
D: TRBD2
size: few
CDR3: CASSLSIAGGYNEQFF
DNA: TGTGCCAGCAGCTTGTCTATAGCGGGGGGCTACAATGAGCAGTTCTTC

J: TRBJ1-3
V: TRBV29-1
D: TRBD1
size: -
CDR3: CSVYTGAGNTIYF
DNA: TGCAGCGTTTATACAGGGGCGGGAAACACCATATATTTT

J: TRBJ1-1
V: TRBV12-3/TRBV12-4
D: -
size: -
CDR3: CASSYRTANTEAFF
DNA: TGTGCCAGCAGTTATCGGACAGCGAACACTGAAGCTTTCTTT

J: TRBJ2-5
V: TRBV7-2
D: TRBD2
size: many
CDR3: CASSFASGKEETQYF
DNA: TGTGCCAGCAGCTTTGCTAGCGGGAAAGAAGAGACCCAGTACTTC

J: TRBJ2-7
V: TRBV28
D: -
size: many
CDR3: CASRASLGRFYEQYF
DNA: TGTGCCAGCAGAGCGTCCCTCGGCAGGTTCTACGAGCAGTACTTC

J: TRBJ1-1
V: TRBV5-6
D: -
size: many
CDR3: CASSVDVLNTEAFF
DNA: TGTGCCAGCAGCGTGGACGTATTGAACACTGAAGCTTTCTTT

J: TRBJ2-5
V: TRBV2
D: -
size: many
CDR3: CASSDGSQETQYF
DNA: TGTGCCAGCAGTGACGGATCCCAAGAGACCCAGTACTTC

J: TRBJ2-1
V: TRBV7-9
D: TRBD2
size: -
CDR3: CASSPPAGDGNEQFF
DNA: TGTGCCAGCAGCCCACCTGCGGGGGACGGGAATGAGCAGTTCTTC

J: TRBJ2-7
V: TRBV7-2
D: TRBD1
size: -
CDR3: CASSLSGQGGYEQYF
DNA: TGTGCCAGCAGCTTGTCGGGACAGGGGGGTTACGAGCAGTACTTC

J: TRBJ2-6
V: TRBV2
D: -
size: many
CDR3: CASRRGSGANVLTF
DNA: TGTGCCAGCAGGAGGGGTTCTGGGGCCAACGTCCTGACTTTC

J: TRBJ2-3
V: TRBV6-1
D: -
size: many
CDR3: CASSDFIDRTASTDTQYF
DNA: TGTGCCAGCAGTGACTTCATTGACAGGACCGCTAGCACAGATACGCAGTATTTT

J: TRBJ2-1
V: TRBV7-9
D: TRBD1
size: few
CDR3: CASSGQGARSYNEQFF
DNA: TGTGCCAGCAGCGGACAGGGGGCGCGATCCTACAATGAGCAGTTCTTC

J: TRBJ2-3
V: TRBV20-1
D: -
size: -
CDR3: CSARGALTDTQYF
DNA: TGCAGTGCTAGAGGGGCACTTACAGATACGCAGTATTTT

J: TRBJ1-5
V: TRBV6-6
D: -
size: many
CDR3: CASSYPDAGTRVQPQHF
DNA: TGTGCCAGCAGTTACCCGGACGCAGGGACGAGGGTTCAGCCCCAGCATTTT